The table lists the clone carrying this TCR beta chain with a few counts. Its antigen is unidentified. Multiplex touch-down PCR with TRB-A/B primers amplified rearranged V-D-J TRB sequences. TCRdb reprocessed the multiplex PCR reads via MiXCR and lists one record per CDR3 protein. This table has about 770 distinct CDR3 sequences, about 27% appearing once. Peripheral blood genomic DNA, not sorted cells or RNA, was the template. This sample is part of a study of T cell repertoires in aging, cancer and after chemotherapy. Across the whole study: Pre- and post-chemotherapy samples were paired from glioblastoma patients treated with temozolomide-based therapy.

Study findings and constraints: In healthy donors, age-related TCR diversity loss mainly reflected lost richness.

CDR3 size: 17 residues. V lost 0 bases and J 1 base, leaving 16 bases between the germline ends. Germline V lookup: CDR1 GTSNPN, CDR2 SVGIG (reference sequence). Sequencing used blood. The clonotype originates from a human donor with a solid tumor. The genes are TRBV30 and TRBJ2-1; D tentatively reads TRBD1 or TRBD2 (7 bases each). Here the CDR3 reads CAWSVTGRGRSYNEQFF. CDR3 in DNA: TGTGCCTGGAGTGTAACGGGGAGGGGGCGTTCCTACAATGAGCAGTTCTTC.